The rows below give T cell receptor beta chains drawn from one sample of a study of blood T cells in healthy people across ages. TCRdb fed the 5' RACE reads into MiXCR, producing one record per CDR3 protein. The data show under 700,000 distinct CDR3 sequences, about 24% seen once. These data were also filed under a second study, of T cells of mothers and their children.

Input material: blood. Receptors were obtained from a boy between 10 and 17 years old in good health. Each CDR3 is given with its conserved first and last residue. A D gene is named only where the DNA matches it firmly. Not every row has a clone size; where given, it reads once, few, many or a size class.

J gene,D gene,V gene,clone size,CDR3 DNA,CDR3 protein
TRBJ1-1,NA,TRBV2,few,TGTGCCAGCAGTCAAGGGTACAGGGCGGCCTTGAACACTGAAGCTTTCTTT,CASSQGYRAALNTEAFF
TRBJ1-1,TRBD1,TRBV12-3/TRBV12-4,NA,TGTGCCAGCAGTGACAGGGGGCAAAATGAAGCTTTCTTT,CASSDRGQNEAFF
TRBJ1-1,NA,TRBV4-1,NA,TGCGCCAGCAGCCATCAGCCTTTTGACGGTCCTGCTTTCTTT,CASSHQPFDGPAFF
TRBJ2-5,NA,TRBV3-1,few,TGTGCCAGCAGCCAACCATCAAGGGGGGTCCAAGAGACCCAGTACTTC,CASSQPSRGVQETQYF
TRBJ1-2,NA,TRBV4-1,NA,TGCGCCAGCAGCCAAGATCTCGGGGAGTATGGCTACACCTTC,CASSQDLGEYGYTF
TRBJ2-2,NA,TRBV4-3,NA,TGCGCCAGCAGCCAGCTCGACAACACCGGGGAGCTGTTTTTT,CASSQLDNTGELFF
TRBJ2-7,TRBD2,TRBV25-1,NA,TGTGCCAGCAGGCCTAGCGGGAGTTTAGAGCAGTACTTC,CASRPSGSLEQYF
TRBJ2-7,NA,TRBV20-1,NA,TGCAGTGCTAGATGGACAAATACCTACGAGCAGTACTTC,CSARWTNTYEQYF
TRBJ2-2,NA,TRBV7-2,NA,TGTGCCAGCAGCACGAGAGGGGTGGGGGAGCTGTTTTTT,CASSTRGVGELFF
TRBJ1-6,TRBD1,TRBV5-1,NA,TGCGCCAGCAGCGAGGGACAGAATTCACCCCTCCACTTT,CASSEGQNSPLHF
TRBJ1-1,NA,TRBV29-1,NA,TGCAGCGTGGGGACGGGGTGGACTTTCTTT,CSVGTGWTFF
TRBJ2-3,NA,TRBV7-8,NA,TGTGCCAGCAACCTCCCCCCTCGAGGGTCAGATACGCAGTATTTT,CASNLPPRGSDTQYF
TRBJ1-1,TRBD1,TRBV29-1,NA,TGCAGCACATGGACAGGGGTAGACACTGAAGCTTTCTTT,CSTWTGVDTEAFF
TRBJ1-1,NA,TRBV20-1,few,TGCAGTGCTAGAGATGTAGTACCTCCCGACACTGAAGCTTTCTTT,CSARDVVPPDTEAFF
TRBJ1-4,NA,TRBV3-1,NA,TGTGCCAGCAGCCAAGATAATGATCCCCGCGAAAAACTGTTTTTT,CASSQDNDPREKLFF
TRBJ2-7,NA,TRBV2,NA,TGTGCCAGCAGTGAGGTCCACTCCTACGAGCAGTACTTC,CASSEVHSYEQYF
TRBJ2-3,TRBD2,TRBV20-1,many,TGCAGTGCTAGTGGTCTAGCGGGAGCAGATACGCAGTATTTT,CSASGLAGADTQYF
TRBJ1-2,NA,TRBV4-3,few,TGCGCCAGCAGCCAAGAGGTTGCGTCTACGGTCGGCTACACCTTC,CASSQEVASTVGYTF
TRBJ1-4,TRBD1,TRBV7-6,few,TGTGCCAGCAGCTCGGCGGGGACAGGGAATGAAAAACTGTTTTTT,CASSSAGTGNEKLFF
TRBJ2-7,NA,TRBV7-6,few,TGTGCCAGCAGCTTAGGGAGGCTAGCCTTAATGAGCGACGAGCAGTACTTC,CASSLGRLALMSDEQYF
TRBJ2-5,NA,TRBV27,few,TGTGCCAGCAGTTTAGTAAGGGGACCCCTGTACTTC,CASSLVRGPLYF
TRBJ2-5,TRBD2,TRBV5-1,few,TGCGCCAGCAGCTCTGGACTAGCGGGGGGATTACAAGAGACCCAGTACTTC,CASSSGLAGGLQETQYF
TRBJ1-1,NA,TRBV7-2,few,TGTGCCAGCAGCCGGGACGGGGGTAACACTGAAGCTTTCTTT,CASSRDGGNTEAFF
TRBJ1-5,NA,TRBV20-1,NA,TGCAGTGCTAGTATATCAGAGTATAGCAATCAGCCCCAGCATTTT,CSASISEYSNQPQHF
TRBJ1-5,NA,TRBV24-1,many,TGTGCCACCAGTTCAGGGAATCAGCCCCAGCATTTT,CATSSGNQPQHF
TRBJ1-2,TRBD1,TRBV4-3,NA,TGCGCCAGCAGCCAAGATAAAGGGGGGCAGGGGGCGACTGGCTACACCTTC,CASSQDKGGQGATGYTF
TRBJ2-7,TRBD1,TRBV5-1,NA,TGCGCCAGCGGGCCCGGGACAGGGAGTATGGGGGAGCAGTACTTC,CASGPGTGSMGEQYF
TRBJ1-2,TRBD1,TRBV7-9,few,TGTGCCAGCAGCTTCAGCGACAGGGGGCTGTACAGTGGCTACACCTTC,CASSFSDRGLYSGYTF
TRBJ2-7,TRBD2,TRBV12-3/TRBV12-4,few,TGTGCCAGCAGTCTTAAGACTAGCGGGGATAGCTCCTGCGAGCAGTACTTC,CASSLKTSGDSSCEQYF
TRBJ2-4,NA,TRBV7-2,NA,TGTGCCGGCAGCTATGAAGTAGCCAAAAACATTCAGTACTTC,CAGSYEVAKNIQYF
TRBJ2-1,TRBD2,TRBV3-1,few,TGTGCCAGCAGCGTAAATGGCCAACTAGCGGTATACAATGAGCAGTTCTTC,CASSVNGQLAVYNEQFF
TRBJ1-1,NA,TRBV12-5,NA,TGTGCTAGTGGTTTGGTAATCCCCCCCCTTCTTGACACTGAAGCTTTCTTT,CASGLVIPPLLDTEAFF
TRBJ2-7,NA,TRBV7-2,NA,TGTGCCAACAGCTTAGTAGGGGGAGGGTCGGACGAGCAGTACTTC,CANSLVGGGSDEQYF
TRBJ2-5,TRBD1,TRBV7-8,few,TGTGCCAGCAGCTTAGGGGCTTTACAGGGGGCGAAAGAGACCCAGTACTTC,CASSLGALQGAKETQYF
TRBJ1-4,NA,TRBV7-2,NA,TGTGCCAGCAGCTTAGACGGACATCAGGGGGAAAAACTGTTTTTT,CASSLDGHQGEKLFF
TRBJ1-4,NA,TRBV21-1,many,TGTGCCAGCAGCAAAGGCCCCGGGGAAAAACTGTTTTTT,CASSKGPGEKLFF
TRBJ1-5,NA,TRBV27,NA,TGTGCCAGCAGTTTAGCCGGGGGTTATCAGCCCCAGCATTTT,CASSLAGGYQPQHF
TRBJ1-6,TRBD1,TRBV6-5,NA,TGTGCCAGCAGACAGGGGAATAATTCACCCCTCCACTTT,CASRQGNNSPLHF
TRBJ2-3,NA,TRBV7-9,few,TGTGCCAGCAGCTTAGTCGGCAGAAAGACGGATACGCAGTATTTT,CASSLVGRKTDTQYF
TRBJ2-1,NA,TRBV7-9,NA,TGTGCCAGCAGCTTTCACAGCAATGAGCAGTTCTTC,CASSFHSNEQFF
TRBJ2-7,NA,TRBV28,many,TGTGCCAGCAGTTTAGACCTCTCCTACGAGCAGTACTTC,CASSLDLSYEQYF
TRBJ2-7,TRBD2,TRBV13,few,TGTGCCAGCAGCTCGGGACTAATACTCTACGAGCAGTACTTC,CASSSGLILYEQYF
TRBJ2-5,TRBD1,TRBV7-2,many,TGTGCCAGCAGCCCCTTCGACAGGGGCCAGGAGACCCAGTACTTC,CASSPFDRGQETQYF
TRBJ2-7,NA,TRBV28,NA,TGTGCCAGCAGTGCCATGGACCCAGCCTACGAGCAGTACTTC,CASSAMDPAYEQYF
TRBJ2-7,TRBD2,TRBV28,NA,TGTGCCGGCTCAGGCCTAGCGGGTCTGTTGCACTTC,CAGSGLAGLLHF
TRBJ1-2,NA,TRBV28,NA,TGTGCCAGCAGTCCATTTTCCCGGGCCGGCTATGGCTACACCTTC,CASSPFSRAGYGYTF
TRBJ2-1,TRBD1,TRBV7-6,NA,TGTGCCAGCAGCTTATCTTATCGGACAGGGGGCAATGAGCAGTTCTTC,CASSLSYRTGGNEQFF
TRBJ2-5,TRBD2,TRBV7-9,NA,TGTGCCAGCAGCCAGAGCGGGAGTAAAGAGACCCAGTACTTC,CASSQSGSKETQYF
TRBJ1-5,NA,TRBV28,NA,TGTGCCAGCAGTTTTATAGGATTTAATCGGCCCCAGCATTTT,CASSFIGFNRPQHF
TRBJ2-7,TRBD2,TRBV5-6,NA,TGTGCCAGCAGCCCCGTGGCAGGGAGGGGAGACGAGCAGTACTTC,CASSPVAGRGDEQYF